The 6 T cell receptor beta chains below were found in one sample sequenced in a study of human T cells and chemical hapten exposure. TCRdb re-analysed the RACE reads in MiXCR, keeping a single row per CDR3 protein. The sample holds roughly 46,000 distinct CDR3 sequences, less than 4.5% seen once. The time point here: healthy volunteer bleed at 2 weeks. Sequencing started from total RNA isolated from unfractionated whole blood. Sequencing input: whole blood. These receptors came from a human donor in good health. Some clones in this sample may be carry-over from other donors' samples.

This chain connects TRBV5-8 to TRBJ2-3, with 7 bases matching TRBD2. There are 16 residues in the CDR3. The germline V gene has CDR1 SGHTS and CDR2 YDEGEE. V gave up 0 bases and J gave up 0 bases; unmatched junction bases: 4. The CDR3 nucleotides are TGTGCCAGCAGCTTGGGCCACGGGAGGAGCACAGATACGCAGTATTTT. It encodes CASSLGHGRSTDTQYF.

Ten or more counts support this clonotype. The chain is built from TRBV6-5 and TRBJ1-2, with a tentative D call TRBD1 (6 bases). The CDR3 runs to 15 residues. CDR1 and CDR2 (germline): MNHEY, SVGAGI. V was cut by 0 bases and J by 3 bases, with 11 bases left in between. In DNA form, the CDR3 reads TGTGCCAGCAGTTACTCGCGGCACAGGGACTATGGCTACACCTTC. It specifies CASSYSRHRDYGYTF.

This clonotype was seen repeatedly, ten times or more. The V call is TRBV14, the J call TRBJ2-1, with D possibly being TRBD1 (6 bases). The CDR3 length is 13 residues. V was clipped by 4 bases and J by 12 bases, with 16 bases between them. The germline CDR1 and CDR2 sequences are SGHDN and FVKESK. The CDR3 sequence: CASSRDTRSGQFF. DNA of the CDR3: TGTGCCAGCAGCCGGGACACCCGATCGGGGCAGTTCTTC.

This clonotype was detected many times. The CDR3 DNA follows: TGTGCCAGCAGTTATTCGGATGTCTCTGGGGCCAACGTCCTGACTTTC. Translated, it gives CASSYSDVSGANVLTF. The chain couples TRBV6-5 to TRBJ2-6, with D hard to call. V was shortened by 3 bases and J by 0 bases, with 9 bases between the two germline ends. The germline gives CDR1 MNHEY, CDR2 SVGAGI. The CDR3 runs 16 residues.

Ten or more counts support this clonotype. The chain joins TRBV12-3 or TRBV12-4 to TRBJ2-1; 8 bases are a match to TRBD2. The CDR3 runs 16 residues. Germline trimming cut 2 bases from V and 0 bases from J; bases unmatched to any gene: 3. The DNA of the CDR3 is TGTGCCAGCAGTTTAACCAGCGGGAGCTCCTACAATGAGCAGTTCTTC. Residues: CASSLTSGSSYNEQFF.

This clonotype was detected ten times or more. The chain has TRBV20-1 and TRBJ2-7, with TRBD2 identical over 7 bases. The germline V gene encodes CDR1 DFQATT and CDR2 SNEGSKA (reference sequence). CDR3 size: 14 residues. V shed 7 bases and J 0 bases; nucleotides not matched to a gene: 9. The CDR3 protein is CSGVGRGSSYEQYF. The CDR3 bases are TGCAGTGGGGTGGGGCGCGGGAGCTCCTACGAGCAGTACTTC.